The next 15 T cell receptor beta chains were all read from a single sample in a study of blood T cell repertoires in COVID-19. Generated by immunoSEQ multiplex PCR, the TCRdb table keeps only in-frame clones and is missing some. This sample yields approximately 120,000 clones, of which about 89% are seen a single time; over 15% belongs to the top ten. The sequencing input was peripheral blood. The receptors derive from a human donor with acute or convalescent COVID-19. The donor label of this sample is uncertain.

The gene calls are TRBV5-1 and TRBJ2-1, with D unclear. This CDR3 comprises 11 residues. The germline V gene has CDR1 SGHRS and CDR2 YFSETQ. With 2 bases removed from V and 8 bases from J, the gap between germline ends came to 5 bases. The CDR3 is CASSFVDEQFF. The CDR3 DNA is TGCGCCAGCAGCTTTGTCGATGAGCAGTTCTTC.

This clone was seen only once. The chain links TRBV9 to TRBJ2-3; D ambiguous. The CDR3 length is 14 residues. Trimming left V 0 bases short and J 9 bases short, with 14 bases between. Germline CDR1 is SGDLS and CDR2 is YYNGEE. DNA of the CDR3: TGTGCCAGCAGCGTAGCCCTACCTTCTATAACGCAGTATTTT. It specifies CASSVALPSITQYF. Looking up the rest from reference TRBV9 and TRBJ2-3 gives the full variable domain: DSGVTQTPKHLITATGQRVTLRCSPRSGDLSVYWYQQSLDQGLQFLIQYYNGEERAKGNILERFSAQQFPDLHSELNLSSLELGDSALYFCASSVALPSITQYFGPGTRLTVL.

The chain is built from TRBV12-3 or TRBV12-4 and TRBJ1-2; 7 bases match TRBD1. CDR3 length: 13 amino acids. Unmatched junction bases numbered 7, after V lost 6 bases and J lost 6 bases. The CDR3 region is CASRISGGDGYTF. The CDR3 region has the DNA TGTGCCAGCAGGATTTCAGGGGGTGATGGCTACACCTTC.

This chain uses TRBV4-2 with TRBJ1-6; D may be TRBD1 (6 bases). This CDR3 region has 15 residues. Germline loops: CDR1 LGHNA, CDR2 YNFKEQ. Between the trimmed V and J ends, which lost 4 bases and 6 bases, there was a span of 13 bases. The CDR3 here is CASSLTQGTNSPLHF. CDR3 in DNA: TGTGCCAGCAGCCTAACTCAGGGGACTAATTCACCCCTCCACTTT.

The chain couples TRBV12-5 to TRBJ1-6; D unclear. Germline-derived CDR1 and CDR2 are LGHNT and FRNRAP. CDR3 size: 13 residues. The germline V and J ends were trimmed by 8 bases and 8 bases, with 13 bases remaining between them. The CDR3, as DNA: TGTGCTAGTAGTCGAGGGTTGGATTCACCCCTCCACTTT. Translating it yields CASSRGLDSPLHF.

The J gene is TRBJ2-2, the V gene TRBV19; TRBD2 agrees at 9 bases. The germline V gene encodes CDR1 LNHDA and CDR2 SQIVND (reference sequence). The ends lost 5 bases at V and 5 bases at J; junction bases unmatched: 12. This CDR3 has 17 amino acids. The CDR3 DNA reads TGTGCCAGTAGTGCCCCCCTTTGGCGGGAGGGGACCGGGGAGCTGTTTTTT. This sequence encodes CASSAPLWREGTGELFF.

The V and J genes are TRBV6-5 and TRBJ1-6; perhaps TRBD1 as D (6 bases). Germline CDR1 reads MNHEY; CDR2 reads SVGAGI. Trimming took off 7 bases at V and 8 bases at J, with 12 bases between the two ends. This CDR3 contains 13 residues. The CDR3 nucleotides are TGTGCCAGCAATAACAGGGCCGATTCACCCCTCCACTTT. Translated, it gives CASNNRADSPLHF.

J is TRBJ1-5 and V is TRBV5-8; TRBD1 is a possible D gene (5 bases). The germline gives CDR1 SGHTS, CDR2 YDEGEE. The CDR3 length is 15 residues. V was cut by 1 base and J by 0 bases, with 8 bases left in between. As DNA, the CDR3 is TGTGCCAGCAGCTTGTTTACAGGTAGCAATCAGCCCCAGCATTTT. Its protein is CASSLFTGSNQPQHF.

The rearrangement joins TRBV4-1 to TRBJ1-2, with 7 bases lining up with TRBD1. Trimming removed 0 bases from V and 11 bases from J; junction bases left unmatched: 3. Germline V gives CDR1 MGHRA, CDR2 YSYEKL. The CDR3 sequence is 12 residues long. Here the CDR3 DNA reads TGCGCCAGCAGCCAAGAGACAGGGTGGTACACCTTC. Translation: CASSQETGWYTF.

The genes are TRBV29-1 and TRBJ2-3; weak D call: TRBD1 (5 bases). CDR3 length equals 14 residues. Trimming left V 3 bases short and J 2 bases short, with 12 bases between. Germline CDR1 reads SQVTM; CDR2 reads ANQGSEA. CDR3 in amino acids: CSVDQGATTDTQYF. The CDR3 nucleotides are TGCAGCGTTGATCAAGGGGCAACCACAGATACGCAGTATTTT.

The chain is built from TRBV18 and TRBJ2-5, with 8 bases identical to TRBD2. V lost 3 bases, J lost 1 base, and 7 bases stayed unmatched. Germline loops: CDR1 KGHSH, CDR2 LQKENI. The CDR3 runs to 16 residues. The CDR3 loop reads CASSPITTSGQETQYF. The CDR3 DNA sequence: TGTGCCAGCTCACCGATAACCACTAGCGGCCAAGAGACCCAGTACTTC.

This chain links TRBV10-3 with TRBJ1-1; TRBD1 aligns across 9 bases. The germline gives CDR1 ENHRY, CDR2 SYGVKD. Germline trimming cut 10 bases from V and 1 base from J; bases unmatched to any gene: 13. The CDR3 is 16 amino acids. The CDR3 DNA reads as TGTGCCACCCGTAATGGACAGGGGAGGGGGAACACTGAAGCTTTCTTT. Translating gives CATRNGQGRGNTEAFF.

The rearrangement joins TRBV10-3 to TRBJ1-1, with 8 bases matching TRBD1. This CDR3 contains 14 residues. Germline CDR1 is ENHRY and CDR2 is SYGVKD. V shed 6 bases and J 1 base; nucleotides not matched to a gene: 4. CDR3 sequence reads: CAISDGQGNTEAFF. DNA of the CDR3: TGTGCCATCAGCGACGGACAGGGGAACACTGAAGCTTTCTTT.

The chain couples TRBV3-1 (or the pseudogene TRBV3-2) to TRBJ1-4, with 9 bases aligning to TRBD1. Germline CDR1 is LGHDT and CDR2 is YNNKEL (reference sequence). The V and J ends lost 1 base and 8 bases, in that order; junction bases with no gene match: 5. The CDR3 has 15 amino acids. The chain's CDR3 is CASSQAGTGLEKLFF. For the CDR3, the DNA is TGTGCCAGCAGCCAAGCAGGGACAGGGCTCGAAAAACTGTTTTTT.

Written as DNA, the CDR3 is TGTGCCAGCTCACCACCTTTCCCAGGGGGTCACTACGAGCAGTACTTC. Protein sequence: CASSPPFPGGHYEQYF. J is TRBJ2-7 and V is TRBV18; 7 nucleotides match TRBD1. CDR1 and CDR2 from the germline V gene are KGHSH and LQKENI. CDR3 length equals 16 residues. V lost 0 bases and J lost 3; bases outside the gene matches: 8.